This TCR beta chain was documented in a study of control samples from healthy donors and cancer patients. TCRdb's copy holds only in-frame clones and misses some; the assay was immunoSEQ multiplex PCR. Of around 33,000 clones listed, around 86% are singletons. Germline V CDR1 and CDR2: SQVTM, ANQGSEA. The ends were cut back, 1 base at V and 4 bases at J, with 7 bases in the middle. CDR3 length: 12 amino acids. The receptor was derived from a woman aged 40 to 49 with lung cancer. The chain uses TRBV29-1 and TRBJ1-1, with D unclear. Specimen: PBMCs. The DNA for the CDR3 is TGCAGCGTTGAAGGGGGTTTCACTGAAGCTTTCTTT. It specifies CSVEGGFTEAFF.